These 18 T cell receptor beta chains share one sample of origin, sequenced in a study of T cell responses to AZD1222 COVID-19 vaccine. The method was immunoSEQ multiplex PCR; TCRdb's version includes in-frame clones alone and lacks a portion of them. In the table there are 120,000 or so clones, less than 90% of which are singletons. Sequenced material: peripheral blood, taken on day 0 of AZD1222 vaccination. These receptors came from an adult in good health.

The V call is TRBV3-1 (or the pseudogene TRBV3-2), the J call TRBJ1-1, with D unclear. CDR1 LGHDT and CDR2 YNNKEL come from the germline V gene (reference sequence). Trimming took off 2 bases at V and 6 bases at J, with 13 bases between the two ends. The CDR3 extends over 14 amino acids. CDR3 loop: CASSQRIGLAEAFF. In DNA form, the CDR3 reads TGTGCCAGCAGCCAAAGGATCGGGTTGGCTGAAGCTTTCTTT.

The table lists this clone with a count of one. The chain links TRBV2 to TRBJ2-5; possible D gene TRBD1, 5 bases. The CDR3 length is 13 residues. CDR1 and CDR2 from the germline V gene are SNHLY and FYNNEI. Deletions cut 1 base from V and 4 bases from J, with 7 bases between. The DNA for the CDR3 is TGTGCCAGCAGTGAAGACAGGACAGAGACCCAGTACTTC. The encoded protein is CASSEDRTETQYF.

This clone was observed a handful of times. For the CDR3, the DNA is TGTGCCACCAGCAGAGATACCCAGACTGAGCAGTTCTTC. It codes for CATSRDTQTEQFF. The rearrangement links TRBV15 to TRBJ2-1; D not certain. The CDR3 length is 13 residues. With 0 bases removed from V and 9 bases from J, the gap between germline ends came to 9 bases. CDR1 and CDR2 (germline): LNHNV, YYDKDF (reference sequence).

This sequence joins TRBV7-3 and TRBJ2-2; possibly TRBD2 for D (6 bases). The length of the CDR3 is 16 residues. The germline CDR1 and CDR2 sequences are SGHTA and FQGTGA. V dropped 4 bases and J dropped 3 bases, with 15 bases sitting between them. This chain's CDR3 is CASSSPLARDTGELFF. CDR3 sequence (DNA): TGTGCCAGCAGCTCTCCCCTAGCGAGGGACACCGGGGAGCTGTTTTTT.

The V and J genes are TRBV5-5 and TRBJ2-2; TRBD1 matches 9 bases. CDR3 length equals 15 residues. Per germline, CDR1 SGHKS and CDR2 YYEKEE (reference sequence). J gave up 7 bases and V 0 bases, and 4 bases lay outside the gene matches. CDR3 region: CASSLAGTGFGELFF. CDR3 DNA sequence: TGTGCCAGCAGCTTGGCTGGGACAGGGTTCGGGGAGCTGTTTTTT. Full variable domain (missing parts from reference TRBV5-5 and TRBJ2-2): DAGVTQSPTHLIKTRGQQVTLRCSPISGHKSVSWYQQVLGQGPQFIFQYYEKEERGRGNFPDRFSARQFPNYSSELNVNALLLGDSALYLCASSLAGTGFGELFFGEGSRLTVL.

This chain links TRBV27 with TRBJ1-4; possible D gene TRBD1, 5 bases. V was clipped by 8 bases and J by 4 bases, with 8 bases between them. Germline V gene sequence: CDR1 MNHEY, CDR2 SMNVEV (reference sequence). This CDR3 is 12 amino acids long. The CDR3: CASGGRNEKLFF. CDR3 DNA: TGTGCCAGCGGGGGTCGTAATGAAAAACTGTTTTTT.

The V and J genes are TRBV19 and TRBJ1-5; TRBD1 matches 7 bases. The trim removed 6 bases at V and 0 bases at J, leaving 5 bases unmatched. Germline V lookup: CDR1 LNHDA, CDR2 SQIVND (reference sequence). The CDR3 spans 15 residues. DNA of the CDR3: TGTGCCAGTAGCACAGGGGATGTTAGCAATCAGCCCCAGCATTTT. Amino acids: CASSTGDVSNQPQHF.

J is TRBJ2-4 and V is TRBV19, with D perhaps TRBD1 or TRBD2 (6 bases each). The CDR3 totals 17 residues. The germline gives CDR1 LNHDA, CDR2 SQIVND (reference sequence). Between the trimmed V and J ends, which lost 2 bases and 0 bases, there was a span of 14 bases. This chain's CDR3 is CASSIRGHRLAKNIQYF. The CDR3 nucleotides read TGTGCCAGTAGTATACGGGGGCACCGATTAGCCAAAAACATTCAGTACTTC.

This chain joins TRBV11-1 and TRBJ2-7; unclear D gene. CDR1 and CDR2 from the germline V gene are SGHAT and FQDESV (reference sequence). The CDR3 sequence is 14 residues long. V was pared by 1 base and J by 6 bases, with 13 bases between. The CDR3 loop reads CASSLVSARSEQYF. CDR3 nucleotide sequence: TGTGCCAGCAGCTTAGTATCGGCCCGGAGCGAGCAGTACTTC.

V and J are TRBV3-1 (or the pseudogene TRBV3-2) and TRBJ1-5; D uncertain. Germline CDR1 LGHDT, CDR2 YNNKEL (reference sequence). There are 12 residues in the CDR3. The germline V and J ends were trimmed by 3 bases and 11 bases, with 11 bases remaining between them. CDR3 loop: CASSHDGRAQHF. DNA for the CDR3: TGTGCCAGCAGCCATGACGGACGGGCCCAGCATTTT.

J is TRBJ1-5 and V is TRBV19; maybe TRBD1 (6 bases). This CDR3 contains 15 residues. CDR1 and CDR2 from the germline V gene are LNHDA and SQIVND (reference sequence). V lost 7 bases to trimming and J lost 2 bases, with 15 bases between them. DNA for the CDR3: TGTGCCAGTAAGCTTCAGGGGTCAGGCAATCAGCCCCAGCATTTT. It encodes CASKLQGSGNQPQHF.

This chain links TRBV7-3 with TRBJ2-1; TRBD2 matches 10 bases. Looked up from germline, CDR1 is SGHTA and CDR2 is FQGTGA. The CDR3 has 17 amino acids. V gave up 4 bases and J gave up 0 bases; unmatched junction bases: 6. CDR3 DNA sequence: TGTGCCAGCAGCTCAGCGGGAGGGCCAGACTCCTACAATGAGCAGTTCTTC. Amino acid sequence: CASSSAGGPDSYNEQFF.

The chain carries TRBV5-1 and TRBJ1-1, with D tentatively TRBD1 (5 bases). Trimming left V 7 bases short and J 0 bases short, with 10 bases between. This CDR3 spans 13 amino acids. From germline, CDR1 is SGHRS and CDR2 YFSETQ. The CDR3 protein is CASGTTVNTEAFF. DNA of the CDR3: TGCGCCAGCGGAACGACAGTGAACACTGAAGCTTTCTTT.

This sequence joins TRBV7-9 and TRBJ2-5, with unresolved D. This CDR3 has 14 amino acids. CDR1 is SEHNR and CDR2 is FQNEAQ in the germline V gene (reference sequence). Trimming took 5 bases from V and 1 from J, leaving 11 bases between them. DNA of the CDR3: TGTGCCAGCAGCAAAGGGAATGTCCAAGAGACCCAGTACTTC. Its translation: CASSKGNVQETQYF.

The V call is TRBV9, the J call TRBJ2-3; D is perhaps TRBD2 (5 bases). This CDR3 has 15 residues. Germline lookup yields CDR1 SGDLS and CDR2 YYNGEE. The V gene lost 0 bases and the J gene lost 2 bases, with 10 bases spanning the gap. CDR3 sequence (DNA): TGTGCCAGCAGCGTAGTCGGGATGTACACAGATACGCAGTATTTT. Its translation is CASSVVGMYTDTQYF.

This chain connects TRBV27 to TRBJ1-1; the D is unclear. The CDR3 sequence is 14 residues long. Deletions cut 3 bases from V and 0 bases from J, with 8 bases between. Germline CDR1 is MNHEY and CDR2 is SMNVEV (reference sequence). The CDR3, as DNA: TGTGCCAGCAGTTTTGGGCCGTTGAACACTGAAGCTTTCTTT. Its protein is CASSFGPLNTEAFF.

The CDR3 loop is CASSYSGTPLTDTQYF. The CDR3 DNA reads TGCGCCAGCAGCTACTCCGGGACCCCGTTGACAGATACGCAGTATTTT. This rearrangement joins TRBV5-1 to TRBJ2-3; D possibly matches TRBD1 or TRBD2 (5 bases each). The CDR3 is 16 residues long. Trimming left V 3 bases short and J 3 bases short, with 17 bases between. Germline V gives CDR1 SGHRS, CDR2 YFSETQ.

The chain uses TRBV2 and TRBJ1-1; D unresolved. The CDR3 length is 12 residues. Trimming pared 6 bases from V and 1 base from J, leaving 6 bases between. CDR1 is SNHLY, CDR2 FYNNEI, per germline. CDR3 DNA: TGTGCCAGCAGAGCACCGAACACTGAAGCTTTCTTT. It encodes CASRAPNTEAFF. The variable domain in full, with the rest retrieved from reference TRBV2 and TRBJ1-1, is EPEVTQTPSHQVTQMGQEVILRCVPISNHLYFYWYRQILGQKVEFLVSFYNNEISEKSEIFDDQFSVERPDGSNFTLKIRSTKLEDSAMYFCASRAPNTEAFFGQGTRLTVV.